Given below is one TCR beta chain in context. These data originate in a study of T cells in Graves' hyperthyroidism and ophthalmopathy. The CDR3 regions of TCR beta were amplified from RNA transcripts. The HTBI primer set was used in a first-round RT-PCR of the TCR CDR3. TCRdb redid the calling of the multiplex PCR reads with MiXCR, one entry per CDR3 protein. The sample includes a few hundred thousand distinct CDR3 sequences, roughly 13% of them seen just once. V gave up 4 bases and J gave up 5 bases, with 16 bases separating them. CDR1 and CDR2 (germline): SGHRS, YFSETQ. The CDR3 sequence is 15 residues long.

The sequenced sample was blood. This clonotype originated in a man aged 25-45 years with Graves' hyperthyroidism that later progressed to Graves' ophthalmopathy. This chain joins TRBV5-1 and TRBJ2-1, with D tentatively TRBD1 or TRBD2 (5 bases each). The CDR3 DNA reads TGCGCCAGCAGCCACGACCCCGGGACCAACAATGAGCAGTTCTTC. Protein: CASSHDPGTNNEQFF.